These 10 T cell receptor beta chains were sequenced from one sample in a study of T cell clonality in common variable immunodeficiency. Overall study results and limits: Reportedly, TCR beta sequences from common variable immunodeficiency showed fewer deletions and N-nucleotide insertions.

Assay used: immunoSEQ multiplex PCR; TCRdb lists only in-frame clones, some missing. The sample includes roughly 12,000 clones, none of them occurring once. These TCRs' antigens remain unknown. Sequenced: peripheral blood mononuclear cells. The receptors derive from a human donor with common variable immunodeficiency.

Details on this clone: The DNA ends 3 residues before the CDR3 does, and the rest of the CDR3 is filled in from the germline J gene. The chain couples TRBV2 to TRBJ1-1; 7 bases agree with TRBD1. V was clipped by 10 bases and J by 2 bases; unmatched bases: 4. The CDR3 spans 12 residues. Germline lookup yields CDR1 SNHLY and CDR2 FYNNEI. The sequenced CDR3 bases are TGTGCCACACGGGACAGTAACACTGAA. Its translation: CATRDSNTE. The full CDR3 reads CATRDSNTEAFF.

For this clone: The sequenced fragment ends 3 residues before the CDR3 boundary, so the rest is inferred from the germline J gene. The V call is TRBV30, the J call TRBJ2-3; TRBD2 might be the D (5 bases). Trimming stripped 3 bases from V and 2 bases from J, with 12 bases between. CDR1 and CDR2 from the germline V gene are GTSNPN and SVGIG (reference sequence). This CDR3 is 14 amino acids long. This chain's CDR3 is CAWRTAGDTDTQYF. The sequenced part of the CDR3 DNA is TGTGCCTGGAGGACCGCGGGCGACACAGATACG.

There are a few counts of this clone. The DNA ends 3 residues before the CDR3 does, and the rest of the CDR3 is filled in from the germline J gene. This chain uses TRBV29-1 with TRBJ2-5, with 10 bases identical to TRBD1. Trimming removed 5 bases from V and 5 bases from J; junction bases left unmatched: 11. The CDR3 sequence is 15 residues long. Per the germline V gene, CDR1 is SQVTM and CDR2 is ANQGSEA. The covered CDR3 bases are TGCAGCGTTCTTGGGGACAGGGGCACCATGGAGACC. It specifies CSVLGDRGTMET. The CDR3 reads in full as CSVLGDRGTMETQYF.

In its sample, this clone is medium-sized. The read finishes 3 residues shy of the CDR3 end, and the germline J gene is used to complete it. The chain is built from TRBV6-2 or TRBV6-3 and TRBJ2-4; 9 bases are shared with TRBD1. The V gene's germline CDR1 is MNHEY and CDR2 SVGEGT. This CDR3 region has 17 residues. V shed 2 bases and J 5 bases; nucleotides not matched to a gene: 10. Here the CDR3 reads CASSYGTGTPRQNIQYF. CDR3 bases read: TGTGCCAGCAGTTACGGGACAGGGACTCCTCGACAAAACATT.

About this clone itself: The CDR3 extends 3 residues past the end of the read, so its final part is completed from the germline J gene. This sequence joins TRBV19 and TRBJ1-5, with TRBD1 identical over 9 bases. This CDR3 is built from 17 residues. The J segment lost 3 bases and the V segment lost 0 bases, leaving 6 bases of the junction unmatched. Germline CDR1 and CDR2: LNHDA and SQIVND (reference sequence). The CDR3 protein is CASSIDPRDRVNQPQHF. The sequenced part of the CDR3 DNA is TGTGCCAGTAGTATAGATCCCCGGGACAGGGTCAATCAGCCC.

To note about this clone: Read coverage stops 3 residues before the CDR3 terminus; the germline J gene supplies the remainder. The chain recombines TRBV30 with TRBJ1-2, with no clear D. The CDR3 has 13 amino acids. Trimming removed 4 bases from V and 4 bases from J, with 13 bases in between. From germline, CDR1 is GTSNPN and CDR2 SVGIG (reference sequence). The CDR3 bases that were read are TGTGCCTGGAAAGAAGGGTTGCGCTATGGC. Its protein is CAWKEGLRYG. The entire CDR3 protein reads CAWKEGLRYGYTF.

This clone turned up a few times. The read finishes 3 residues shy of the CDR3 end, and the germline J gene is used to complete it. J is TRBJ1-2 and V is TRBV7-9; D might be TRBD1 (5 bases). The V end was cut by 5 bases, the J end by 3 bases, with 7 bases between. CDR3 length: 12 amino acids. In germline, CDR1 is SEHNR, CDR2 FQNEAQ (reference sequence). Partial CDR3 DNA: TGTGCCAGCAGCCGACAGCACTATGGC. Protein: CASSRQHYG. The entire CDR3 protein is CASSRQHYGYTF. Looking up the rest from reference TRBV7-9 and TRBJ1-2 gives the full variable domain: DTGVSQNPRHKITKRGQNVTFRCDPISEHNRLYWYRQTLGQGPEFLTYFQNEAQLEKSRLLSDRFSAERPKGSFSTLEIQRTEQGDSAMYLCASSRQHYGYTFGSGTRLTVV.

CDR3 bases read: TGTGCCAGCAGTCTTGACAGGACAGCTAATTCACCC. Its protein product is CASSLDRTANSP. From start to end, the CDR3 is CASSLDRTANSPLHF. This chain connects TRBV2 to TRBJ1-6, with a possible D match to TRBD1 (6 bases). Read data end 3 residues before the CDR3 end; the end is taken from the germline J gene. CDR3 length equals 15 residues. V dropped 5 bases and J dropped 6 bases, with 14 bases sitting between them. Looked up from germline, CDR1 is SNHLY and CDR2 is FYNNEI.

About this clone: Sequencing ends 3 residues short of the CDR3 end; the germline J gene provides the rest. V is TRBV7-3 and J is TRBJ2-7; D call uncertain. The CDR3 has 14 residues. The V end lost 4 bases, the J end lost 2 bases, and 12 bases lay between the germline ends. Germline CDR1 SGHTA, CDR2 FQGTGA. The DNA read from the CDR3 is TGTGCCAGCAGCTACGACAATGGTCCCTACGAG. Amino acids: CASSYDNGPYE. In full, the CDR3 is CASSYDNGPYEQYF. The full variable domain, with the rest looked up from reference TRBV7-3 and TRBJ2-7, is GAGVSQTPSNKVTEKGKYVELRCDPISGHTALYWYRQSLGQGPEFLIYFQGTGAADDSGLPNDRFFAVRPEGSVSTLKIQRTERGDSAVYLCASSYDNGPYEQYFGPGTRLTVT.

This clone is medium-sized by share. The read ends 3 residues shy of where the CDR3 ends; the end is completed using the germline J gene. The chain has TRBV18 and TRBJ2-5; TRBD2 matches 10 bases. In germline, CDR1 is KGHSH, CDR2 LQKENI. V lost 1 base and J lost 2; bases outside the gene matches: 10. CDR3 length: 18 residues. Incomplete CDR3 DNA: TGTGCCAGCTCACCACAGGGAGCTAGCGGGGGCCGACAAGAGACC. Protein sequence: CASSPQGASGGRQET. The CDR3 in full is CASSPQGASGGRQETQYF.